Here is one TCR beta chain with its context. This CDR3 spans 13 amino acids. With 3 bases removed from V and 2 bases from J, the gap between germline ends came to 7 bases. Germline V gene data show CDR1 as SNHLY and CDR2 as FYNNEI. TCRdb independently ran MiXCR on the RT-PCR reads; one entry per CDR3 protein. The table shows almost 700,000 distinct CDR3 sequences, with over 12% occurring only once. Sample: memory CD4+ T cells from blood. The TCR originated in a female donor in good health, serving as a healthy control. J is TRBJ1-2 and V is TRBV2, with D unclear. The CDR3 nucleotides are TGTGCCAGCAGTGAGATGACGAACTATGGCTACACCTTC. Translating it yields CASSEMTNYGYTF.